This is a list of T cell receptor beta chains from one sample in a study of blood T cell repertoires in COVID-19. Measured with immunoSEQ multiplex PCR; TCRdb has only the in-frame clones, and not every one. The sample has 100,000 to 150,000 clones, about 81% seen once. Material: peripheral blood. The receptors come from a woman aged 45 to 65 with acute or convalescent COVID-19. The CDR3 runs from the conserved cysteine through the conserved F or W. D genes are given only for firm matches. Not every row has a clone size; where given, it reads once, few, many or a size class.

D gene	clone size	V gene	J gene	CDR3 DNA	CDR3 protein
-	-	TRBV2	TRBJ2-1	TGTGCCAGCAGTCCCCGGGATACGGTGGGCAATGAGCAGTTCTTC	CASSPRDTVGNEQFF
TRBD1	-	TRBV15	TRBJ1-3	TGTGCCACCAGCACAGACAGGGTACGAACTCCCGGAAACACCATATATTTT	CATSTDRVRTPGNTIYF
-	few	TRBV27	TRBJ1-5	TGTGCCAGCAATCCCGGGGATAGCAATCAGCCCCAGCATTTT	CASNPGDSNQPQHF
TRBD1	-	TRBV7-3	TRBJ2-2	TGTGCCAGCACCTCAGGACCAGGGGGTACCGGGGAGCTGTTTTTT	CASTSGPGGTGELFF
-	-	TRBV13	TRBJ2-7	TGTGCCAGCAGCTCCCGACAGGCACCCTCCTACGAGCAGTACTTC	CASSSRQAPSYEQYF
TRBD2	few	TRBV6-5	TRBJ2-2	TGTGCCAGCAGTTACTCTAGCGGGGCTAACACCGGGGAGCTGTTTTTT	CASSYSSGANTGELFF
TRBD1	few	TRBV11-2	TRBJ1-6	TGTGCCAGCAGCTTAGAGACAGGGGTTGGTTCACCCCTCCACTTT	CASSLETGVGSPLHF
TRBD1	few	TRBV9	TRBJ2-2	TGTGCCAGCAGGACTGGCCCGGACAGGGCCACCGGGGAGCTGTTTTTT	CASRTGPDRATGELFF
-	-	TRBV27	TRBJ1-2	TGTGCCAGCAGTTTAAGCGGACAGCCCGGCTATGGCTACACCTTC	CASSLSGQPGYGYTF
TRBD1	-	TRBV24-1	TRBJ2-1	TGTGCCACCGGGGACAGCTCCTACAATGAGCAGTTCTTC	CATGDSSYNEQFF
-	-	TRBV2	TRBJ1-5	TGTGCCAGTGTTGGGTCCAACAGGGATCAGCCCCAGCATTTT	CASVGSNRDQPQHF
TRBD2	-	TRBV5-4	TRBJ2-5	TGTGCCAGCAACCCGGGGGGGACTCAAGAGACCCAGTACTTC	CASNPGGTQETQYF
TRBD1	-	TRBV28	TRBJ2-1	TGTGCCAGCAGTACTATCGGACAGGGTGGCTACAATGAGCAGTTCTTC	CASSTIGQGGYNEQFF
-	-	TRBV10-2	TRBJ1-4	TGCGCCAGCAGTGCCCGGGGAGCACCAACTAATGAAAAACTGTTTTTT	CASSARGAPTNEKLFF
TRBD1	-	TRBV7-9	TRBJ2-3	TGTGCCAGCAGCCGACAGGGGATTTCAGATACGCAGTATTTT	CASSRQGISDTQYF
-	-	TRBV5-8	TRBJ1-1	TGTGCCACCGACACAGGGACGAACACTGAAGCTTTCTTT	CATDTGTNTEAFF
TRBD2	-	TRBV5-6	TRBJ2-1	TGTGCCAGCAGCTTTACTAGCGGAGGCCTATACAATGAGCAGTTCTTC	CASSFTSGGLYNEQFF
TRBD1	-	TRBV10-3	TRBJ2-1	TGTGCCATCAGTGGACCGGGACAGGGTTACAATGAGCAGTTCTTC	CAISGPGQGYNEQFF
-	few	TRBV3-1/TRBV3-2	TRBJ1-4	TGTGCCAGCAGCCCATTTGCTAACGAGGAAAAACTGTTTTTT	CASSPFANEEKLFF
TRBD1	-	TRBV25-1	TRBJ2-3	TGTGCCAGCAGTGGGAACAGGGGCCCAGATACGCAGTATTTT	CASSGNRGPDTQYF
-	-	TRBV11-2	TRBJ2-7	TGTGCCAGCAGCTTTGACGGACAAGGGCGGCACGAGCAGTACTTC	CASSFDGQGRHEQYF
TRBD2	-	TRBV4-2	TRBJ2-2	TGTGCCAGCAGCCAAGCTGTAGGACTAGCGGGAGGGCCAATGGGCACCGGGGAGCTGTTTTTT	CASSQAVGLAGGPMGTGELFF
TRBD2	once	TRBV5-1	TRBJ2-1	TGCGCCAGCAGCTCGGTGACACTAGCGGGAACCTACAATGAGCAGTTCTTC	CASSSVTLAGTYNEQFF
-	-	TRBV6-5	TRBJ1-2	TGTGCCAGCAGTTACGGTGGACAGCCTTATGGCTACACCTTC	CASSYGGQPYGYTF
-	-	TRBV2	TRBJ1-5	TGTGCCAGCAGTCCCCAAACCACGGGGGGTCAGCCCCAGCATTTT	CASSPQTTGGQPQHF
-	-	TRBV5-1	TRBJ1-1	TGCGCCAGCAGCATAGGGGTGAACACTGAAGCTTTCTTT	CASSIGVNTEAFF
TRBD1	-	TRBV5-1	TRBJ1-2	TGCGCCAGCAGCTTAGGGACAGACTATGGCTACACCTTC	CASSLGTDYGYTF
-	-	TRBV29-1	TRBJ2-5	TGCAGCGTTGAGGGCAGTTCTCAAGAGACCCAGTACTTC	CSVEGSSQETQYF
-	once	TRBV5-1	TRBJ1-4	TGCGCCAGCAGCGTGGGACAAAATGAAAAACTGTTTTTT	CASSVGQNEKLFF
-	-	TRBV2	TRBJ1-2	TGTGCCAGCAGTCAGGGGTTGGGCGGCTACACCTTC	CASSQGLGGYTF
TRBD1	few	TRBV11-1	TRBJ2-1	TGTGCCAGCAGCTTAGGCGACAGGGGTAATGAGCAGTTCTTC	CASSLGDRGNEQFF
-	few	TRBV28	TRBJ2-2	TGTGCCAGCAGGGGGGGAGGGGAGCTGTTTTTT	CASRGGGELFF
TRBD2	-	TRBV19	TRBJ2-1	TGTGCCAGTAGTATCGGCTGGGTAGCGGGGAACAATGAGCAGTTCTTC	CASSIGWVAGNNEQFF
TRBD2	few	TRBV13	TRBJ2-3	TGTGCCAGCAGCTCTGGCGGGGGGGGTCAAAATACGCAGTATTTT	CASSSGGGGQNTQYF
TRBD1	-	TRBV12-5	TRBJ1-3	TGTGCTAGTGGTTCCGGGACAGGGGCAGGAAACACCATATATTTT	CASGSGTGAGNTIYF
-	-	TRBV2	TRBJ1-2	TGTGCCACCGAAGGAGCAGAGAACTATGGCTACACCTTC	CATEGAENYGYTF
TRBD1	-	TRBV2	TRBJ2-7	TGTGCCAGCAGTGTGGACAGGATAACCTACGAGCAGTACTTC	CASSVDRITYEQYF
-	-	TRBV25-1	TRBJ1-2	TGTGCCAGCAGTGAACAGGGAAAGCGCTACACCTTC	CASSEQGKRYTF
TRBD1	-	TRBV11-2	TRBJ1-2	TGTGCCAGCAGCCCGGACAGGGCCAACTATGGCTACACCTTC	CASSPDRANYGYTF
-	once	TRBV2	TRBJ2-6	TGTGCCAGCAAAGGGGACTCTGGGGCCAACGTCCTGACTTTC	CASKGDSGANVLTF
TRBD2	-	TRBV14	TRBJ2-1	TGTGCCAGCAGCCATCTAAGCGGGACCGTAAAATACAATGAGCAGTTCTTC	CASSHLSGTVKYNEQFF
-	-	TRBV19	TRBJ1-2	TGTGCCAGTAGTAAAACAGGGAACTATGGCTACACCTTC	CASSKTGNYGYTF
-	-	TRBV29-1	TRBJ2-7	TGCAGCGGGGGGAAGGGAGGCGAGCAGTACTTC	CSGGKGGEQYF
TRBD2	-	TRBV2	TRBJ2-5	TGTGCCAGCAGGCGCGGGGGGGCAGTAGAGACCCAGTACTTC	CASRRGGAVETQYF
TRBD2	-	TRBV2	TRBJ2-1	TGTGCCAGCAGTGCGCTGACTAGCGACAATGAGCAGTTCTTC	CASSALTSDNEQFF
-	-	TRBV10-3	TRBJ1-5	TGTGCCATCAGTAAAGACAAATATAGCAATCAGCCCCAGCATTTT	CAISKDKYSNQPQHF
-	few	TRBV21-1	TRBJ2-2	TGTGCCAGCAGCAAATGGGTTGATGCTGGACGGACTAACACCGGGGAGCTGTTTTTT	CASSKWVDAGRTNTGELFF
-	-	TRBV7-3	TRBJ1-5	TGTGCCAGCAGCAAAGACACGAGTCGACAGACGAGTCAGCCCCAGCATTTT	CASSKDTSRQTSQPQHF